A single TCR beta chain is shown here with its context. Antigen specificity is unknown. Random hexamers primed reverse transcription of about 0.45 to 1 ug RNA. An immunoSEQ multiplex PCR amplified TCR beta CDR3 over 54 Vbeta and 13 Jbeta. TCRdb reanalysed the immunoSEQ multiplex PCR reads using MiXCR and keeps one entry per CDR3 protein. The table records 150,000 to 200,000 distinct CDR3 sequences, around 96% of them present only once. This sample was taken from a study of CD8 T cells in Susac syndrome. Study-wide results and limits: The authors acknowledged that the study's TCR sequencing and HLA analysis involved relatively few individuals.

The T cells that were sequenced for TCR beta were CD8+ and CD4+ cells from blood. Purification of the CD8+ and CD4+ T cells relied on negative isolation, and TEMRA cells underwent FACS enrichment. The CDR3 runs 13 residues. Per the germline V gene, CDR1 is SGHVS and CDR2 is FQNEAQ. Deletions cut 7 bases from V and 2 bases from J, with 6 bases between. V and J are TRBV7-8 and TRBJ2-6; D is unclear. The sequenced sample was CD4+ T cells from PBMCs. This TCR came from a human donor in good health. The CDR3 region is CASKAAGANVLTF. CDR3 in DNA: TGTGCCAGCAAGGCGGCTGGGGCCAACGTCCTGACTTTC. Variable domain in full (rest from reference TRBV7-8 and TRBJ2-6): GAGVSQSPRYKVAKRGQDVALRCDPISGHVSLFWYQQALGQGPEFLTYFQNEAQLDKSGLPSDRFFAERPEGSVSTLKIQRTQQEDSAVYLCASKAAGANVLTFGAGSRLTVL.